This T cell receptor (beta chain) was captured by sequencing in a study of T cell changes during pregnancy in multiple sclerosis. V was pared by 2 bases and J by 0 bases, with 0 bases of the junction left unmatched. Germline-derived CDR1 and CDR2 are LNHDA and SQIVND (reference sequence). The CDR3 loop spans 15 amino acids. Using immunoSEQ multiplex PCR, the repertoire was profiled, and TCRdb retains in-frame clones only, with some absent. The data contain around 62,000 clones, nearly 90% of them singletons. The chain links TRBV19 to TRBJ2-2; 7 nucleotides match TRBD1. The receptor's source is a female donor with multiple sclerosis, enrolled in a pregnancy study. Source: peripheral blood, taken in the first trimester of pregnancy. CDR3 amino acids: CASSITGANTGELFF. CDR3 DNA sequence: TGTGCCAGTAGTATAACAGGGGCGAACACCGGGGAGCTGTTTTTT.